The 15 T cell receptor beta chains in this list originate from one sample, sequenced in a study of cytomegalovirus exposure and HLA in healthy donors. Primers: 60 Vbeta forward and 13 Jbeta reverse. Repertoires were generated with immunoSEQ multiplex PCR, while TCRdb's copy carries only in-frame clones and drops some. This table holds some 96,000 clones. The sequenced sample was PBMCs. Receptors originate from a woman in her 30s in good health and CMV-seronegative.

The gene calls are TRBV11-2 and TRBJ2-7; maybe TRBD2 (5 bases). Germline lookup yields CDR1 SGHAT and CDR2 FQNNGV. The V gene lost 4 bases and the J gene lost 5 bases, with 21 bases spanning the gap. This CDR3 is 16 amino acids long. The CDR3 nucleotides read TGTGCCAGCAGCTCAAGAGGGCCAATGGGTAGAAACGAGCAGTACTTC. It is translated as CASSSRGPMGRNEQYF.

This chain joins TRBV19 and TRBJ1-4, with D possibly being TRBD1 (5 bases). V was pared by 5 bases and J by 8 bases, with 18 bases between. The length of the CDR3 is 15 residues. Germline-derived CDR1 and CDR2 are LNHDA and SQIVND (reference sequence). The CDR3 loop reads CASSPQGQTREKLFF. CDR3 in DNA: TGTGCCAGTAGTCCCCAGGGTCAGACGAGGGAAAAACTGTTTTTT.

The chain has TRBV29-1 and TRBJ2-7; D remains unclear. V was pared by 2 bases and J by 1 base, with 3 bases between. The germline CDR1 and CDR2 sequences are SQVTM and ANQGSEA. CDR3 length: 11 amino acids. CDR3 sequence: CSVERSYEQYF. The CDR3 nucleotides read TGCAGCGTTGAACGTTCCTACGAGCAGTACTTC.

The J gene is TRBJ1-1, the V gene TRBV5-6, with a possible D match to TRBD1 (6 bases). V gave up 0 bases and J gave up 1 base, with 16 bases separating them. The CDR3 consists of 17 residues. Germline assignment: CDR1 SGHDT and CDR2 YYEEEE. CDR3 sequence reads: CASSLDNREVRNTEAFF. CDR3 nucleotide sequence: TGTGCCAGCAGCTTGGATAACAGGGAAGTAAGGAACACTGAAGCTTTCTTT. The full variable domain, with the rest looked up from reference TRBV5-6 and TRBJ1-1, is DAGVTQSPTHLIKTRGQQVTLRCSPKSGHDTVSWYQQALGQGPQFIFQYYEEEERQRGNFPDRFSGHQFPNYSSELNVNALLLGDSALYLCASSLDNREVRNTEAFFGQGTRLTVV.

The CDR3 reads CASSFGTADTEAFF. The CDR3 DNA reads TGTGCCAGCAGCTTCGGGACAGCAGACACTGAAGCTTTCTTT. The rearrangement links TRBV5-6 to TRBJ1-1, with 7 bases aligning to TRBD1. Per the germline V gene, CDR1 is SGHDT and CDR2 is YYEEEE. The CDR3 consists of 14 residues. After removal of 2 bases from V and 3 bases from J, the junction contained 4 bases not matched to a gene. Filled out from reference TRBV5-6 and TRBJ1-1, the complete variable domain reads DAGVTQSPTHLIKTRGQQVTLRCSPKSGHDTVSWYQQALGQGPQFIFQYYEEEERQRGNFPDRFSGHQFPNYSSELNVNALLLGDSALYLCASSFGTADTEAFFGQGTRLTVV.

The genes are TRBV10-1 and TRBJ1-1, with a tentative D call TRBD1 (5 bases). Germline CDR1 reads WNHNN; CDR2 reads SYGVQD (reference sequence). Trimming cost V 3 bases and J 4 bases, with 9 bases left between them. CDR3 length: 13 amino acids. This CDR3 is CASSDVGATEAFF. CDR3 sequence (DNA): TGCGCCAGCAGTGATGTTGGGGCCACTGAAGCTTTCTTT.

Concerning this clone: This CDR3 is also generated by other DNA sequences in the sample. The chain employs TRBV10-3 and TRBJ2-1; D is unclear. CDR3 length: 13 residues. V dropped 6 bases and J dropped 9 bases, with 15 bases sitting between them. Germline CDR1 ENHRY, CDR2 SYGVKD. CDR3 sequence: CAISEGLDGEQFF. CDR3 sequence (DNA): TGTGCCATCAGCGAAGGCCTAGACGGTGAGCAGTTCTTC.

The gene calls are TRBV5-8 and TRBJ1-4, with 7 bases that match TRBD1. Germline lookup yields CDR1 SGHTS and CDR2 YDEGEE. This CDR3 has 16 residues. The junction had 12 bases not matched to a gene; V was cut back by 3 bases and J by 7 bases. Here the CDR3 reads CASSSGQDPLGEKLFF. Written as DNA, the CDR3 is TGTGCCAGCAGCTCCGGACAGGACCCCCTGGGTGAAAAACTGTTTTTT.

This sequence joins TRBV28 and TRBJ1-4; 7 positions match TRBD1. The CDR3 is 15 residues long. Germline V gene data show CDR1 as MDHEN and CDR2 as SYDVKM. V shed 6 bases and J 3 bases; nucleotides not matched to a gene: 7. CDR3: CASSLDRESNEKLFF. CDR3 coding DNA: TGTGCCAGCAGCCTTGACAGGGAGTCTAATGAAAAACTGTTTTTT.

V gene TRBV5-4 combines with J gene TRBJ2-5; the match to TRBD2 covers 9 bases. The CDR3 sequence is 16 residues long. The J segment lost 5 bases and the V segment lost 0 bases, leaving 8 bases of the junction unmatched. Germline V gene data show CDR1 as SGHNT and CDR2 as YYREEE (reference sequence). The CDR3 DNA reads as TGTGCCAGCAGCTTGGTGGTTGCGGGAGGGACGGAGACCCAGTACTTC. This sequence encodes CASSLVVAGGTETQYF.

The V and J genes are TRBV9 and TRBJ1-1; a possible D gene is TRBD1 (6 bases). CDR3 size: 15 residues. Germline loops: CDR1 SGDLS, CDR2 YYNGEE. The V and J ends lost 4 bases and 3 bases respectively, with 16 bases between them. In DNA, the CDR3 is TGTGCCAGCAGCACATATACAGGGAGGGACACTGAAGCTTTCTTT. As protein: CASSTYTGRDTEAFF.

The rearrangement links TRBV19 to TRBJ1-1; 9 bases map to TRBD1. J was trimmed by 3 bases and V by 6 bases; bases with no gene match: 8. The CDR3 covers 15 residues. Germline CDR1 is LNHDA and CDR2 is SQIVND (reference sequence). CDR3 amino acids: CASRITRTGDTEAFF. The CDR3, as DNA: TGTGCCAGTAGAATTACGAGGACAGGGGACACTGAAGCTTTCTTT.

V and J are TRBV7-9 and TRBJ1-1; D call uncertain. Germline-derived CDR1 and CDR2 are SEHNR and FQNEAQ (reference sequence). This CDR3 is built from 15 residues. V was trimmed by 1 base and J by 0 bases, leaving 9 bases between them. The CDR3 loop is CASSLVWQLNTEAFF. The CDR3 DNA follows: TGTGCCAGCAGCTTAGTGTGGCAGTTGAACACTGAAGCTTTCTTT.

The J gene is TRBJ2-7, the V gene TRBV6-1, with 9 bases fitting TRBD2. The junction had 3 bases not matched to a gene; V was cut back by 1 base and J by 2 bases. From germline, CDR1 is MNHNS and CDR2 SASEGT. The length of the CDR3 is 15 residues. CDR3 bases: TGTGCCAGCAGTGAAGGACTAGCGGAGGCCTACGAGCAGTACTTC. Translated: CASSEGLAEAYEQYF.

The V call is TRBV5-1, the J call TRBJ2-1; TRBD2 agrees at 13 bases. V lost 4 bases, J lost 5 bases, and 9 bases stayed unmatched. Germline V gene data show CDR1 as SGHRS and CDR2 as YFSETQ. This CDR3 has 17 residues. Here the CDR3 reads CASSTTSGRALDNEQFF. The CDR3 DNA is TGCGCCAGCAGCACAACTAGCGGGAGGGCCCTTGACAATGAGCAGTTCTTC.